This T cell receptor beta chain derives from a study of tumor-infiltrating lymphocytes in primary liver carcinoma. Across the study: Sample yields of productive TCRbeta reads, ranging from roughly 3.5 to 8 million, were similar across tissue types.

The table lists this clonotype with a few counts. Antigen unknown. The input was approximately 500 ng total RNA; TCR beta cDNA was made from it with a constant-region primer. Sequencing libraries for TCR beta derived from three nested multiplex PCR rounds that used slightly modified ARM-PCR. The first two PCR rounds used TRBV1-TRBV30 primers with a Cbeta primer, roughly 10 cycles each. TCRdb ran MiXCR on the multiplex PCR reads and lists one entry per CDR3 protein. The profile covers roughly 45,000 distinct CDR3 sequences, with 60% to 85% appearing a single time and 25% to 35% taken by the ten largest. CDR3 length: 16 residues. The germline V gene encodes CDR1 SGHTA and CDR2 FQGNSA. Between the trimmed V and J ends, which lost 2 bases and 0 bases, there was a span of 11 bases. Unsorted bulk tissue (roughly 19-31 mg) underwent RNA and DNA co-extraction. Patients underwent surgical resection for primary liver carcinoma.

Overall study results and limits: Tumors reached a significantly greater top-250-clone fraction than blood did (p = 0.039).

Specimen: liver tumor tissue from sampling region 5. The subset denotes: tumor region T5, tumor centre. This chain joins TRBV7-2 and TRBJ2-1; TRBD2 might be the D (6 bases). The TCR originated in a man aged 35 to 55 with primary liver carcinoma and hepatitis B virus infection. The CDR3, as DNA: TGTGCCAGCAGCTTACTAGCGACGAGCTCCTACAATGAGCAGTTCTTC. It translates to CASSLLATSSYNEQFF.